This entry features one T cell receptor beta chain sequence. This sample is drawn from a study of OX40 agonist ivuxolimab in advanced cancers. Study-level background: Patients receiving dose escalation had hepatocellular carcinoma, melanoma, renal cell or head and neck cancer. Those enrolled were 80% to 85% male, with a mean age of around 58 years and ages from 23 to 79.

Data came from immunoSEQ multiplex PCR; TCRdb stores just in-frame clones and leaves some out. This table has tens of thousands of clones, roughly 84% appearing once. Any history of autoimmune disease or systemic immunosuppression disqualified patients. Here the sequenced sample was CD4+ or CD8+ T cells sorted from blood, taken in a trial of the OX40 agonist ivuxolimab. The TCR comes from an adult with an advanced solid tumor such as melanoma, head and neck, liver or kidney cancer.

The CDR3, as DNA: TGCGCCAGCAGCTTGGAGCCAGGGGGCATAGGGTACGAGCAGTACTTC. Protein sequence: CASSLEPGGIGYEQYF. J is TRBJ2-7 and V is TRBV5-1; 8 bases agree with TRBD1. CDR1 is SGHRS and CDR2 is YFSETQ in the germline V gene. This CDR3 contains 16 residues. Trimming at V came to 0 bases and at J to 4 bases, leaving 9 bases not matched to a gene.